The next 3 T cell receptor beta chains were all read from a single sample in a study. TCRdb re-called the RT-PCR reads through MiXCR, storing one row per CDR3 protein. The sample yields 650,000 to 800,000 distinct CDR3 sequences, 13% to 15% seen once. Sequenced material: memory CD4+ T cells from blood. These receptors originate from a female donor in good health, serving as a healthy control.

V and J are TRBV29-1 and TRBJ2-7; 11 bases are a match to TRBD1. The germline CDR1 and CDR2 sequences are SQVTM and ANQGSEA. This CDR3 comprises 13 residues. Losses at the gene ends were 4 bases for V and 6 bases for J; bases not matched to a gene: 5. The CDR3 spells CSVGGQGDGEQYF. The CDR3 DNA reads TGCAGCGTTGGGGGACAGGGGGATGGCGAGCAGTACTTC.

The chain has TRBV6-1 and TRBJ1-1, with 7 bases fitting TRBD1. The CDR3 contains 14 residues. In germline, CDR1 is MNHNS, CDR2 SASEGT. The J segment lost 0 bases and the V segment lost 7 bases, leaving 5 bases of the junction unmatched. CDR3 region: CASTRGQMNTEAFF. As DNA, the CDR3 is TGTGCCAGCACGAGGGGGCAGATGAACACTGAAGCTTTCTTT.

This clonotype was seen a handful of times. As DNA, the CDR3 is TGTGCCAGCAGTTGGAGGGGCTCTAATGAAAAACTGTTTTTT. It is translated as CASSWRGSNEKLFF. The chain uses TRBV12-3 or TRBV12-4 and TRBJ1-4; D is perhaps TRBD1 (5 bases). Trimming removed 4 bases at V and 3 bases at J, with 9 bases between. The CDR3 length is 14 residues.